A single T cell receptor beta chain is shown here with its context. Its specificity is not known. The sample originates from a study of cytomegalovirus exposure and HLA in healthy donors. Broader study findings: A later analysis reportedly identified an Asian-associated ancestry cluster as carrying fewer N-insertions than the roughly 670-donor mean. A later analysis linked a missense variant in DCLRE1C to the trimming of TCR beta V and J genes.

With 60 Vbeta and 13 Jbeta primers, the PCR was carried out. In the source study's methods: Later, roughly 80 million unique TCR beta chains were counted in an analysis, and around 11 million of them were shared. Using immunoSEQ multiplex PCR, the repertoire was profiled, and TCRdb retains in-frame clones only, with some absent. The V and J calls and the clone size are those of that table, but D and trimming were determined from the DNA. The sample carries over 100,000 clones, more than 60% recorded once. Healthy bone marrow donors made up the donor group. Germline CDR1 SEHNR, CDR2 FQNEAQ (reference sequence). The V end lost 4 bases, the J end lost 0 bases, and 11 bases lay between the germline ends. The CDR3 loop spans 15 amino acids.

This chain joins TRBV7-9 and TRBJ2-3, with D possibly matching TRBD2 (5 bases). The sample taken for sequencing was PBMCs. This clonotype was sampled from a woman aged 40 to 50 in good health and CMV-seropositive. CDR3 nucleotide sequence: TGTGCCAGCAGCTCGATGAGCGGCAGCACAGATACGCAGTATTTT. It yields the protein CASSSMSGSTDTQYF.